These 23 T cell receptor beta chains originate from one sample sequenced in a study of regulatory T cells in long-lasting Graves disease. The time point was: newly diagnosed GD, antithyroid drugs for less than 3 months. Preparation of the TCR library used RNA extracted from PBMCs. Relying on iRepertoire HTBI primers and Arm-PCR of CDR3 regions, the team built TCR beta libraries. TCRdb re-derived calls from the multiplex PCR reads in MiXCR, one entry per CDR3 protein. The sample holds about 430,000 distinct CDR3 sequences, approximately 15% seen once. This sample also belongs to another study, concerning T cells in Graves' hyperthyroidism and ophthalmopathy.

The sample was peripheral blood mononuclear cells (PBMCs), taken at new diagnosis, from a patient treated with antithyroid drugs. The receptors stem from a woman aged 40 to 50 with Graves disease.

This clonotype was seen ten or more times. This rearrangement joins TRBV12-3 or TRBV12-4 to TRBJ2-7, with D maybe TRBD1 (6 bases). The CDR3 sequence is 14 residues long. V dropped 6 bases and J dropped 6 bases, with 18 bases sitting between them. CDR3 DNA: TGTGCCAGCAGCCGCGTGGGGGCTTCTGCCGAGCAGTACTTC. Translation: CASSRVGASAEQYF.

At least ten counts were recorded for this clonotype. This chain joins TRBV18 and TRBJ2-7; D may be TRBD1 (5 bases). Germline lookup yields CDR1 KGHSH and CDR2 LQKENI. The CDR3 extends over 15 amino acids. The ends were cut back, 1 base at V and 0 bases at J, with 10 bases in the middle. The CDR3 region has the DNA TGTGCCAGCTCACCACGGTCAGGGAACTCCTACGAGCAGTACTTC. Translation: CASSPRSGNSYEQYF.

This clonotype was seen a single time. A much more abundant neighbour one base away suggests this may be a read error. This sequence joins TRBV28 and TRBJ2-2; D is possibly TRBD1 or TRBD2 (5 bases each). The CDR3 runs to 17 residues. CDR1 and CDR2 (germline): MDHEN, SYDVKM. Trimming shortened V by 5 bases and J by 6 bases, and 22 bases separated the two germline ends. The CDR3 loop reads CASSPVTKMGRPGELFF. The CDR3 region has the DNA TGTGCCAGCAGTCCCGTTACTAAAATGGGACGGCCCGGGGAGCTGTTTTTT.

There are many counts of this clonotype. The chain employs TRBV5-5 and TRBJ2-7; 10 nucleotides match TRBD2. The CDR3 totals 15 residues. The V and J ends lost 1 base and 5 bases, in that order; junction bases with no gene match: 6. Germline CDR1 SGHKS, CDR2 YYEKEE (reference sequence). The CDR3 bases are TGTGCCAGCAGCTTGACTAGCGGGGCCCTCGACGAGCAGTACTTC. This translates into CASSLTSGALDEQYF.

In its sample, this clonotype was seen many times. The chain carries TRBV2 and TRBJ1-5; tentative D call: TRBD1 (5 bases). The CDR3 has 14 amino acids. Germline lookup yields CDR1 SNHLY and CDR2 FYNNEI. Trimming removed 5 bases at V and 0 bases at J, with 8 bases between. DNA for the CDR3: TGTGCCAGCAGTCGGGACGGTAGCAATCAGCCCCAGCATTTT. This codes for CASSRDGSNQPQHF.

This clonotype came up many times. V usage is TRBV7-6 and J usage is TRBJ1-6, with 7 bases aligning to TRBD1. Germline lookup yields CDR1 SGHVS and CDR2 FNYEAQ. There are 17 residues in the CDR3. V dropped 0 bases and J dropped 7; count of bases not matched to a gene: 9. The CDR3 DNA reads TGTGCCAGCAGCTTAGCGGGACAGCCAGGGATGAATTCACCCCTCCACTTT. Encoded protein: CASSLAGQPGMNSPLHF.

In this sample, this clonotype turned up many times. The chain has TRBV6-1 and TRBJ1-4; possibly TRBD1 for D (5 bases). This CDR3 comprises 14 residues. Germline lookup yields CDR1 MNHNS and CDR2 SASEGT. V lost 7 bases and J lost 3, with 12 bases in between. The CDR3 DNA sequence: TGTGCCAGCACCCCGACAGTAGCTAATGAAAAACTGTTTTTT. This encodes CASTPTVANEKLFF.

Many counts were recorded for this clonotype. The J gene is TRBJ2-7, the V gene TRBV27; D remains unclear. Trimming left V 5 bases short and J 3 bases short, with 14 bases between. Germline assignment: CDR1 MNHEY and CDR2 SMNVEV (reference sequence). This CDR3 is built from 14 residues. This CDR3 is CASSLGPGSYEQYF. The CDR3 bases are TGTGCCAGCAGTCTAGGCCCAGGTAGCTACGAGCAGTACTTC.

The table lists this clonotype with a few counts. The chain combines TRBV7-9 with TRBJ2-7; 10 bases fit TRBD2. V lost 3 bases and J lost 1; bases outside the gene matches: 6. Per the germline V gene, CDR1 is SEHNR and CDR2 is FQNEAQ (reference sequence). The CDR3 extends over 16 amino acids. CDR3 in amino acids: CASSFFETSGSYEQYF. In nucleotides, the CDR3 is TGTGCCAGCAGCTTTTTTGAGACTAGCGGGTCCTACGAGCAGTACTTC.

This clonotype has only a few counts. The chain uses TRBV7-9 and TRBJ2-2; D is undetermined. The V end was cut by 0 bases, the J end by 6 bases, with 8 bases between. Per the germline V gene, CDR1 is SEHNR and CDR2 is FQNEAQ (reference sequence). The CDR3 extends over 14 amino acids. The CDR3 DNA reads as TGTGCCAGCAGCTTAGCTACGGTCGCCGGGGAGCTGTTTTTT. This gives the protein CASSLATVAGELFF.

This clonotype was recorded at least ten times. This chain joins TRBV12-3 or TRBV12-4 and TRBJ2-2; 9 bases align to TRBD2. The CDR3 is 15 residues long. J was trimmed by 7 bases and V by 6 bases; bases with no gene match: 9. CDR3 DNA sequence: TGTGCCAGCAGGTTTAAAGCGGGAGGTGTCGGGGAGCTGTTTTTT. Protein sequence: CASRFKAGGVGELFF.

The chain uses TRBV7-8 and TRBJ2-7; D remains unclear. V was cut by 6 bases and J by 0 bases, with 12 bases left in between. Germline V gene data show CDR1 as SGHVS and CDR2 as FQNEAQ. CDR3 size: 14 residues. CDR3 nucleotides: TGTGCCAGCAGACCCTATAGCAGCTCCTACGAGCAGTACTTC. This encodes CASRPYSSSYEQYF.

Comments on this clonotype: At one end, the junction sequence differs from germline, possibly due to a read error. The V and J genes are TRBV27 and TRBJ1-6; TRBD1 agrees at 7 bases. This CDR3 contains 14 residues. Per germline, CDR1 MNHEY and CDR2 SMNVEV (reference sequence). The CDR3 DNA reads as TGTGCCCGCAGTCCCGGGACAGAAAATTCACCCCTCCACTTT. It is translated as CARSPGTENSPLHF.

This clonotype was counted at least ten times. The chain has TRBV11-2 and TRBJ1-2; D ambiguous. The CDR3 has 13 residues. The germline V and J ends were trimmed by 5 bases and 8 bases, with 15 bases remaining between them. In germline, CDR1 is SGHAT, CDR2 FQNNGV. CDR3 sequence: CASSLNSISGYTF. The DNA for the CDR3 is TGTGCCAGCAGCCTCAACAGTATTTCGGGCTACACCTTC.

The sample holds many counts of this clonotype. An end of the junction differs from the germline gene, which may be a read error. This sequence joins TRBV5-1 and TRBJ1-6, with 7 bases matching TRBD1. This CDR3 comprises 15 residues. Per the germline V gene, CDR1 is SGHRS and CDR2 is YFSETQ. The CDR3 DNA reads as TGTGCCAGCAGCCTACAGGGGATTTCTAATTCACCCCTCCACTTT. Its protein product is CASSLQGISNSPLHF.

The gene calls are TRBV5-6 and TRBJ2-2; the D gene could be TRBD1 or TRBD2 (6 bases each). The CDR3 contains 16 residues. The germline V and J ends were trimmed by 4 bases and 4 bases, with 17 bases remaining between them. Germline CDR1 reads SGHDT; CDR2 reads YYEEEE. The CDR3 loop reads CASSPPGASGTGELFF. CDR3 in DNA: TGTGCCAGCAGCCCCCCGGGGGCCTCGGGCACCGGGGAGCTGTTTTTT.

J is TRBJ1-5 and V is TRBV9; 10 bases are shared with TRBD1. This CDR3 spans 12 amino acids. The germline V gene encodes CDR1 SGDLS and CDR2 YYNGEE. V was clipped by 7 bases and J by 6 bases; unmatched bases: 1. The DNA for the CDR3 is TGTGCCAGCGGGACAGGGGCTCAGCCCCAGCATTTT. Translation: CASGTGAQPQHF.

This clonotype was recorded at least ten times. This chain joins TRBV6-1 and TRBJ2-7, with 13 bases aligning to TRBD2. Losses at the gene ends were 7 bases for V and 2 bases for J; bases not matched to a gene: 5. The CDR3 runs to 15 residues. The germline V gene has CDR1 MNHNS and CDR2 SASEGT. The CDR3 nucleotides read TGTGCCAGCATCCCTGGACTAGCGGGAGCCTACGAGCAGTACTTC. Protein product: CASIPGLAGAYEQYF.

There are many counts of this clonotype. The V gene is TRBV7-2, the J gene TRBJ2-7; the D gene is possibly TRBD1 (5 bases). V was trimmed by 2 bases and J by 6 bases, leaving 8 bases between them. CDR3 size: 12 residues. Germline V CDR1 and CDR2: SGHTA, FQGNSA. CDR3 residues: CASSLWGSEQYF. In nucleotides, the CDR3 is TGTGCCAGCAGCTTATGGGGCAGCGAGCAGTACTTC.

This clonotype was picked up many times. This sequence joins TRBV30 and TRBJ1-1, with 10 bases aligning to TRBD1. The ends lost 6 bases at V and 5 bases at J; junction bases unmatched: 6. The CDR3 has 13 residues. Germline CDR1 and CDR2: GTSNPN and SVGIG (reference sequence). CDR3 protein: CACQTGGFTEAFF. In nucleotides, the CDR3 is TGTGCCTGTCAGACAGGGGGCTTTACTGAAGCTTTCTTT.

The chain joins TRBV5-6 to TRBJ2-3; unclear D gene. V lost 4 bases to trimming and J lost 2 bases, with 17 bases between them. Germline V gene lookup returns CDR1 SGHDT and CDR2 YYEEEE. CDR3 length equals 16 residues. DNA of the CDR3: TGTGCCAGCAGCCGCCCTCGAGGTCTGCACACAGATACGCAGTATTTT. Translated: CASSRPRGLHTDTQYF.

There are a few counts of this clonotype. V gene TRBV19 combines with J gene TRBJ2-1; 7 positions match TRBD2. CDR1 and CDR2 from the germline V gene are LNHDA and SQIVND (reference sequence). This CDR3 comprises 16 residues. J was trimmed by 9 bases and V by 1 base; bases with no gene match: 12. CDR3 nucleotides: TGTGCCAGTAGTATAGTCTGGGAGCGGGGCCCTTTTGAGCAGTTCTTC. Translation: CASSIVWERGPFEQFF.

This clonotype has a count of ten or more. This rearrangement joins TRBV12-3 or TRBV12-4 to TRBJ2-2; D tentatively fits TRBD1 or TRBD2 (5 bases each). The CDR3 length is 16 residues. V lost 0 bases and J lost 1, with 9 bases in between. The CDR3 region is CASSLALGVNTGELFF. The CDR3 nucleotides are TGTGCCAGCAGTTTAGCGCTGGGGGTGAACACCGGGGAGCTGTTTTTT.